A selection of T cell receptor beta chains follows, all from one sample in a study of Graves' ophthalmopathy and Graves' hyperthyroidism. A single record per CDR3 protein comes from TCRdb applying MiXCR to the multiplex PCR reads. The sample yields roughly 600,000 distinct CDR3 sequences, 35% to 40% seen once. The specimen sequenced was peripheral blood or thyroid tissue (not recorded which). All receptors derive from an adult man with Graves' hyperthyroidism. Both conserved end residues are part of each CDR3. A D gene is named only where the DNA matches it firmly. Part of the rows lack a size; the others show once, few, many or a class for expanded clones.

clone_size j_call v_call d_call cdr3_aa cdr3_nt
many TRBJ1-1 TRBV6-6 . CASSPGLGNTEAFF TGTGCCAGCAGCCCGGGACTAGGAAACACTGAAGCTTTCTTT
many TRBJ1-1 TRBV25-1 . CASSDGQTNTEAFF TGTGCCAGCAGTGACGGACAGACGAACACTGAAGCTTTCTTT
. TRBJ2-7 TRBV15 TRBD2 CATSRDLAGALEIEQYF TGTGCCACCAGCAGAGATCTAGCGGGGGCCCTCGAAATCGAGCAGTACTTC
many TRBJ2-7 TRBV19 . CASSSSFSYEQYF TGTGCCAGTAGTTCTTCGTTTTCCTACGAGCAGTACTTC
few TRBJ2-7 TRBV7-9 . CASSLERAASYEQYF TGTGCCAGCAGCTTAGAGCGAGCAGCTTCCTACGAGCAGTACTTC
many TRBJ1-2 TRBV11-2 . CASSLNGQMYGYTF TGTGCCAGCAGCTTAAACGGACAGATGTATGGCTACACCTTC
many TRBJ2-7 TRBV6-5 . CASSSPGERYEQYF TGTGCCAGCAGTTCACCGGGAGAGCGATACGAGCAGTACTTC
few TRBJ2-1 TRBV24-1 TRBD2 CATSDSGTSGMWEQFF TGTGCCACCAGTGATTCCGGGACTAGCGGGATGTGGGAGCAGTTCTTC
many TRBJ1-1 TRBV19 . CASSSRDEAFF TGTGCCAGTAGTTCCCGGGACGAAGCTTTCTTT
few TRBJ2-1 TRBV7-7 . CASSLARGSDEQFF TGTGCTAGCAGCTTAGCTAGGGGGTCGGATGAGCAGTTCTTC
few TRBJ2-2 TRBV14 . CASSQEYGWTNTGELFF TGTGCCAGCAGCCAAGAATATGGCTGGACGAACACCGGGGAGCTGTTTTTT
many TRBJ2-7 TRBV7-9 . CASSLDMTYEQYF TGTGCCAGCAGCTTAGACATGACCTACGAGCAGTACTTC
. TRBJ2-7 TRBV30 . CAWSVYGIAYEQYF TGTGCCTGGAGTGTATATGGGATTGCCTACGAGCAGTACTTC
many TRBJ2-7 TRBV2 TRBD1 CASKEGRTGAYEQYF TGTGCCAGCAAAGAAGGCAGGACAGGGGCCTACGAGCAGTACTTC
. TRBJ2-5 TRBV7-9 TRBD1 CASSFRDRGRETQYF TGTGCCAGCAGCTTCCGGGACAGGGGGCGAGAGACCCAGTACTTC
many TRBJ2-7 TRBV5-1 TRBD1 CASTQTGGSHEQYF TGCGCCAGCACCCAGACAGGGGGTTCCCACGAGCAGTACTTC
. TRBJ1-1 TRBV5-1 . CASTHWGGEAFF TGTGCCAGCACCCATTGGGGGGGTGAAGCTTTCTTT
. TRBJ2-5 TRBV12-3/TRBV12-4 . CGISSYREEGETQYF TGTGGCATCAGTTCTTACAGGGAGGAGGGAGAGACCCAGTACTTC
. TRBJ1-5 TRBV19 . CASSIIGGGRQPQHF TGTGCCAGTAGTATTATAGGCGGGGGGCGGCAGCCCCAGCATTTT
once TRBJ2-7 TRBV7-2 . CASSLASKVYEQYF TGTGCCAGCAGCTTAGCTAGTAAGGTCTACGAGCAGTACTTC
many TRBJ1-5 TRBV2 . CASSEEGGWIQPQHF TGTGCCAGCAGTGAAGAGGGAGGATGGATTCAGCCCCAGCATTTT
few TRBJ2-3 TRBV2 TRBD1 CASSTRQGMADTQYF TGTGCCAGCAGTACCCGACAGGGAATGGCAGATACGCAGTATTTT
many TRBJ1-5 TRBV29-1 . CSVGTANSNQPQHF TGCAGCGTTGGGACAGCTAATAGCAATCAGCCCCAGCATTTT
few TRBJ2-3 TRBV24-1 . CATRVTGGTDTQYF TGTGCCACCAGGGTAACGGGTGGCACAGATACGCAGTATTTT
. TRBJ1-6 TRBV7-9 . CASSHGGSHSPLHF TGTGCCAGCAGCCATGGGGGATCTCATTCACCCCTCCACTTT
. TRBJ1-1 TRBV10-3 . CAISDRGWATTEGDTEAFF TGTGCCATCAGTGACAGGGGTTGGGCCACTACAGAAGGGGACACTGAAGCTTTCTTT
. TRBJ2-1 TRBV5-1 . CASTQAPPNNEQFF TGCGCCAGCACCCAAGCCCCCCCAAACAATGAGCAGTTCTTC
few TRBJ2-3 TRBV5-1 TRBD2 CASSGGLAGVGITDTQYF TGCGCCAGCAGCGGGGGACTAGCGGGAGTAGGGATCACAGATACGCAGTATTTT
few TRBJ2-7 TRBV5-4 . CASSLDGQLYEQYF TGTGCCAGCAGCTTGGACGGACAGCTCTACGAGCAGTACTTC
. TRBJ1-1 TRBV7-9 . CASSSSGGRDEQFF TGTGCCAGCAGCTCGAGCGGGGGTCGGGATGAGCAGTTCTTT